A single sample gave rise to the 7 T cell receptor beta chains below, sequenced in a study of blood T cell repertoires in COVID-19. Repertoires were generated with immunoSEQ multiplex PCR, while TCRdb's copy carries only in-frame clones and drops some. The sample has about 90,000 clones; about three quarters are singletons. Sequencing was performed on peripheral blood. The receptors stem from a man between 70 and 80 years old with acute or convalescent COVID-19.

The chain employs TRBV6-5 and TRBJ1-2; 8 bases are shared with TRBD1. CDR1 is MNHEY, CDR2 SVGAGI, per germline. This CDR3 spans 14 amino acids. V was pared by 3 bases and J by 6 bases, with 6 bases of the junction left unmatched. CDR3 residues: CASSYTGGADGYTF. Written as DNA, the CDR3 is TGTGCCAGCAGTTATACAGGGGGAGCGGATGGCTACACCTTC.

J is TRBJ2-2 and V is TRBV25-1; 9 bases match TRBD1. V gave up 6 bases and J gave up 1 base; unmatched junction bases: 0. Germline-derived CDR1 and CDR2 are MGHDK and SYGVNS. The CDR3 is 14 amino acids. CDR3 nucleotide sequence: TGTGCCAGCAGGGACAGGGGGAACACCGGGGAGCTGTTTTTT. Amino acid sequence: CASRDRGNTGELFF.

The sample holds one count of this clone. In DNA form, the CDR3 reads TGTGCCAGCAGTCTAGGGAGCGGCGACAATGAGCAGTTCTTC. Translation gives CASSLGSGDNEQFF. The rearrangement links TRBV28 to TRBJ2-1, with D perhaps matching TRBD2 (5 bases). This CDR3 contains 14 residues. V was clipped by 5 bases and J by 5 bases, with 13 bases between them. Germline CDR1 is MDHEN and CDR2 is SYDVKM.

This clone has just one count. The V call is TRBV7-2, the J call TRBJ2-7; D might be TRBD2 (5 bases). V lost 5 bases and J 4 bases, leaving 24 bases between the germline ends. Germline loops: CDR1 SGHTA, CDR2 FQGNSA. CDR3 length equals 17 residues. The CDR3 here is CASSQGSSYSSFYEQYF. In nucleotides, the CDR3 is TGTGCCAGCAGCCAAGGTTCTAGCTATTCGTCCTTTTACGAGCAGTACTTC. Using reference TRBV7-2 and TRBJ2-7 for the parts outside the CDR3, the full variable domain is GAGVSQSPSNKVTEKGKDVELRCDPISGHTALYWYRQSLGQGLEFLIYFQGNSAPDKSGLPSDRFSAERTGGSVSTLTIQRTQQEDSAVYLCASSQGSSYSSFYEQYFGPGTRLTVT.

This clone was recorded a few times. The chain has TRBV10-2 and TRBJ2-5; 9 bases fit TRBD2. Trimming removed 6 bases from V and 5 bases from J; junction bases left unmatched: 10. In germline, CDR1 is WSHSY, CDR2 SAAADI. The CDR3 is made up of 15 amino acids. The DNA of the CDR3 is TGCGCCAGCAGCCAGTCGGGACTAGCCATTGAGACCCAGTACTTC. This translates into CASSQSGLAIETQYF.

J is TRBJ1-4 and V is TRBV2; TRBD1 might be the D (6 bases). CDR1 is SNHLY, CDR2 FYNNEI, per germline. The CDR3 runs 14 residues. V shed 6 bases and J shed 3 bases, with 11 bases lying between them. CDR3 coding DNA: TGTGCCAGCAGAAAGACAGGAGCTAATGAAAAACTGTTTTTT. Encoded protein: CASRKTGANEKLFF.

The V gene is TRBV28, the J gene TRBJ1-4; TRBD1 agrees at 9 bases. The CDR3 covers 14 residues. Unmatched junction bases numbered 4, after V lost 3 bases and J lost 8 bases. Germline V gene sequence: CDR1 MDHEN, CDR2 SYDVKM. DNA of the CDR3: TGTGCCAGCAGTTTGAGGACAGGGGACGAAAAACTGTTTTTT. Protein: CASSLRTGDEKLFF.